These 13 T cell receptor beta chains were sequenced from one sample in a study of breast tumors, draining lymph nodes, adjacent tissues. Each CDR3 protein is one row after TCRdb ran MiXCR on the multiplex PCR reads. The data show 17,000 or so distinct CDR3 sequences, about 45% seen once. Material: tumor-adjacent breast tissue. The receptors derive from a female donor with breast cancer. Some clones in this sample may be carry-over from other donors' samples.

The rearrangement uses TRBV3-2 and TRBJ2-1; the tabulated D call, TRBD2, remains unverified against the DNA. TRBV3-2 is classified as a pseudogene. This CDR3 has 14 residues. This chain's CDR3 is CATSAGSSYNEQFF. The CDR3 nucleotides are TGTGCCACCTCAGCGGGTAGCTCCTACAATGAGCAGTTCTTC.

On this clonotype: This CDR3 is missing its conserved last phenylalanine or tryptophan, likely due to a read error. No DNA is shown, since the ends of the CDR3 on it are uncertain; the CDR3 is the one TCRdb lists. This chain links TRBV27 with TRBJ2-2. The CDR3 contains 14 residues when both ends are counted. Germline assignment: CDR1 MNHEY and CDR2 SMNVEV (reference sequence). The CDR3 loop is CASSEAGNTGELFL.

This clonotype was seen ten or more times. The chain is built from TRBV10-3 and TRBJ2-3; D not certain. Trimming cost V 2 bases and J 0 bases, with 9 bases left between them. Germline V lookup: CDR1 ENHRY, CDR2 SYGVKD. The CDR3 is 15 amino acids. The CDR3 loop is CAISEMDPSTDTQYF. The CDR3 bases are TGTGCCATCAGTGAGATGGACCCTAGCACAGATACGCAGTATTTT.

The chain employs TRBV29-1 and TRBJ2-5; D is unclear. Between the trimmed V and J ends, which lost 5 bases and 0 bases, there was a span of 13 bases. The CDR3 is 14 residues long. The germline CDR1 and CDR2 sequences are SQVTM and ANQGSEA. The CDR3 sequence: CSVPETLYQETQYF. In DNA form, the CDR3 reads TGCAGCGTTCCGGAGACCTTGTACCAAGAGACCCAGTACTTC.

This chain connects TRBV19 to TRBJ1-6; 9 bases fit TRBD1. V shed 5 bases, J shed 7 bases, and the junction held 6 bases outside the gene matches. Germline V gene data show CDR1 as LNHDA and CDR2 as SQIVND (reference sequence). This CDR3 comprises 15 residues. CDR3 coding DNA: TGTGCCAGTAGTTTAACAGGGGGCGGGAATTCACCCCTCCACTTT. This codes for CASSLTGGGNSPLHF.

This chain uses TRBV7-3 with TRBJ2-5; possibly TRBD2 for D (8 bases). There are 16 residues in the CDR3. V was cut by 5 bases and J by 1 base, with 17 bases left in between. The V gene's germline CDR1 is SGHTA and CDR2 FQGTGA. The CDR3 sequence is CASSKDRREAQETQYF. The CDR3, as DNA: TGTGCCAGCAGCAAGGACAGGCGGGAGGCCCAAGAGACCCAGTACTTC.

In its sample, this clonotype is medium-sized (0.01 to 0.1%). The genes are TRBV6-6 and TRBJ2-5; D not resolved. The germline gives CDR1 MNHNY, CDR2 SVGAGI (reference sequence). V lost 0 bases and J 1 base, leaving 6 bases between the germline ends. This CDR3 contains 14 residues. CDR3 DNA: TGTGCCAGCAGTTACTCCGGCAGCCAAGAGACCCAGTACTTC. Protein product: CASSYSGSQETQYF.

About this clonotype itself: A much larger clone differs from this one at a single base, so this may be a read error. This CDR3 is missing its conserved last phenylalanine or tryptophan, likely due to a read error. This chain links TRBV28 with TRBJ1-4; D is possibly TRBD1 (6 bases). Trimming left V 4 bases short and J 8 bases short, with 17 bases between. CDR3 size: 15 residues. Germline V gives CDR1 MDHEN, CDR2 SYDVKM. The chain's CDR3 is CASSWAGAGKEKLFY. The CDR3 DNA is TGTGCCAGCAGTTGGGCAGGGGCCGGCAAAGAAAAACTGTTTTAT.

This clonotype was detected ten times or more. One end of the junction does not line up with germline, which may come from a read error. V usage is TRBV6-1 and J usage is TRBJ1-3; TRBD1 matches 12 bases. Germline V CDR1 and CDR2: MNHNS, SASEGT. CDR3 length equals 19 residues. CDR3 nucleotides: TGTGCCAGCAGTCAAGCGGCGGGACAGGGGGCTTTCTCTGGAAACACCATATATTTT. It codes for CASSQAAGQGAFSGNTIYF.

This clonotype counts as medium-sized. The V and J genes are TRBV6-1 and TRBJ1-6; D gene uncertain. The CDR3 is 16 amino acids. The germline gives CDR1 MNHNS, CDR2 SASEGT. The V and J ends lost 4 bases and 0 bases respectively, with 10 bases between them. The CDR3 nucleotides are TGTGCCAGCAGTGCTCACTCGAGCTCCTATAATTCACCCCTCCACTTT. It encodes CASSAHSSSYNSPLHF.

The chain is built from TRBV20-1 and TRBJ1-2; perhaps TRBD1 as D (6 bases). Trimming took off 3 bases at V and 4 bases at J, with 12 bases between the two ends. The germline gives CDR1 DFQATT, CDR2 SNEGSKA (reference sequence). The CDR3 consists of 13 residues. CDR3 sequence: CSASLTGTYGYTF. Written as DNA, the CDR3 is TGCAGTGCTAGCTTAACAGGGACCTATGGCTACACCTTC.

This rearrangement joins TRBV20-1 to TRBJ2-1, with D unresolved. Germline assignment: CDR1 DFQATT and CDR2 SNEGSKA (reference sequence). The CDR3 sequence is 11 residues long. V was clipped by 6 bases and J by 10 bases, with 13 bases between them. The CDR3 protein is CSASTLLEQFF. The CDR3 coding sequence is TGCAGTGCCTCTACCTTACTAGAGCAGTTCTTC.

By frequency in the sample, this clonotype is medium-sized (0.01 to 0.1%). CDR3 sequence reads: CATSRGLELFPSSGNTIYF. The DNA of the CDR3 is TGTGCCACCAGCAGAGGACTCGAACTTTTTCCGAGCTCTGGAAACACCATATATTTT. This chain joins TRBV15 and TRBJ1-3; D unclear. CDR3 length: 19 residues. V gave up 1 base and J gave up 0 bases, with 19 bases separating them. CDR1 and CDR2 (germline): LNHNV, YYDKDF (reference sequence).